This record covers a single T cell receptor (beta chain). What it binds is unknown. The ends were cut back, 2 bases at V and 2 bases at J, with 13 bases in the middle. CDR1 is MNHEY, CDR2 SVGEGT, per germline. This CDR3 comprises 15 residues. TCRdb ran MiXCR on the reads and lists one entry per CDR3 protein. Here the sample spans around 360,000 distinct CDR3 sequences, about 35% being singletons. This record comes from a study of T cell repertoires in cytomegalovirus infection. This specimen consisted of cultured PBMCs, obtained from culture after CMV antigen stimulation. The receptor comes from a human donor in good health (CMV status not recorded). Some clones in this sample may be carry-over from other donors' samples. The chain joins TRBV6-2 or TRBV6-3 to TRBJ2-7; D is undetermined. CDR3 sequence (DNA): TGTGCCAGCAGTTACGGTCGAAACCTTGCCTACGAGCAGTACTTC. As protein: CASSYGRNLAYEQYF.